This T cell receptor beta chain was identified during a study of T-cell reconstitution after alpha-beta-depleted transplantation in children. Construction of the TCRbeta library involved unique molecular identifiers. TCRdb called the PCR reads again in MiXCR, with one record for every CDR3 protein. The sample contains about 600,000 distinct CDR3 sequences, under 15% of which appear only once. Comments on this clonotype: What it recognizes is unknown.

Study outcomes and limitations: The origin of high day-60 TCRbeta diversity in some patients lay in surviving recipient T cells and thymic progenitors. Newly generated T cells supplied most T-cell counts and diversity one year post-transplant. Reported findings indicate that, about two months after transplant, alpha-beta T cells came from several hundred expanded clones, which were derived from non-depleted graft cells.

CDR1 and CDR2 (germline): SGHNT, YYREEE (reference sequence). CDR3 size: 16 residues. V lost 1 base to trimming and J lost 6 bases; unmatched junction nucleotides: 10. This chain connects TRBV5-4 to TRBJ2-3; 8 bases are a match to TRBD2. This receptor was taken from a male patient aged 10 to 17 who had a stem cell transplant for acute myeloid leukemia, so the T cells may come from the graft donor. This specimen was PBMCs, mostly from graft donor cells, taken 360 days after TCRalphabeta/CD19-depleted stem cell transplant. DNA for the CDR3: TGTGCCAGCAGCTTGAGCCTAGCGGGTTCCGGGGATACGCAGTATTTT. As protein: CASSLSLAGSGDTQYF.